These 32 T cell receptor beta chains share one sample of origin, sequenced in a study of T cells in Graves' hyperthyroidism and ophthalmopathy. The source material, RNA transcripts, was used to amplify TCR beta CDR3 regions. Using the HTBI primer set, a first-round RT-PCR was run on the TCR CDR3. Using its own MiXCR run on the multiplex PCR reads, TCRdb lists one record per CDR3 protein. Of hundreds of thousands of distinct CDR3 sequences listed, roughly a third were seen once; the top ten hold less than 35%. The sample consisted of blood. These receptors originate from a woman aged 40 to 49 with Graves' hyperthyroidism.

About this clonotype itself: An end of the junction does not agree with germline; a read error may underlie this. The chain has TRBV9 and TRBJ1-1; D is perhaps TRBD1 (6 bases). The CDR3 spans 12 residues. The germline gives CDR1 SGDLS, CDR2 YYNGEE. In nucleotides, the CDR3 is TGTGCCAGCAGCGACGGGGACACTGAAGCTTCCTTT. Encoded protein: CASSDGDTEASF.

V gene TRBV19 combines with J gene TRBJ1-2; TRBD1 is a possible D gene (6 bases). The CDR3 length is 11 residues. V was cut by 10 bases and J by 4 bases, with 10 bases left in between. Germline V gives CDR1 LNHDA, CDR2 SQIVND (reference sequence). The CDR3 region is CATGQLYGYTF. The CDR3 DNA reads as TGTGCCACCGGACAGCTCTATGGCTACACCTTC.

In this sample, this clonotype turned up many times. This sequence joins TRBV9 and TRBJ2-7; 8 bases match TRBD1. Germline trimming cut 3 bases from V and 0 bases from J; bases unmatched to any gene: 8. CDR3 length: 16 residues. Germline V gene lookup returns CDR1 SGDLS and CDR2 YYNGEE. The CDR3 loop is CASSAQAGTGSYEQYF. CDR3 DNA: TGTGCCAGCAGCGCCCAAGCCGGGACAGGCTCCTACGAGCAGTACTTC.

The table lists this clonotype with a few counts. V is TRBV7-6 and J is TRBJ1-1, with TRBD1 matching 10 bases. CDR1 and CDR2 from the germline V gene are SGHVS and FNYEAQ. Trimming took 1 base from V and 5 from J; bases not matched to a gene: 10. The CDR3 has 17 residues. CDR3: CASSLVPDRGGGTEAFF. Here the CDR3 DNA reads TGTGCCAGCAGCTTAGTGCCGGACAGGGGGGGAGGGACTGAAGCTTTCTTT.

This clonotype has just a few counts. The CDR3 loop is CASSFLSSGSSYEQYF. Here the CDR3 DNA reads TGTGCCAGCAGCTTTTTATCTAGCGGGAGCTCCTACGAGCAGTACTTC. This chain links TRBV11-2 with TRBJ2-7; TRBD2 agrees at 10 bases. This CDR3 contains 16 residues. The V and J ends lost 3 bases and 0 bases, in that order; junction bases with no gene match: 5. Germline V gene lookup returns CDR1 SGHAT and CDR2 FQNNGV.

The table lists this clonotype with a count of one. This sequence joins TRBV10-3 and TRBJ2-3; either TRBD1 or TRBD2 may supply D (5 bases each). With 2 bases removed from V and 4 bases from J, the gap between germline ends came to 13 bases. Germline CDR1 is ENHRY and CDR2 is SYGVKD. This CDR3 has 15 residues. DNA of the CDR3: TGTGCCATCAGTGAGCCCGATGGGGACCCAGATACGCAGTATTTT. The encoded protein is CAISEPDGDPDTQYF.

This clonotype was counted a single time. It may be a read error: a sequence one base away is much more abundant. V and J are TRBV12-3 or TRBV12-4 and TRBJ1-2; D perhaps matches TRBD1 (5 bases). The CDR3 runs 14 residues. The CDR3: CASSQGRPVYGYAF. The CDR3 coding sequence is TGTGCCAGCAGCCAGGGACGGCCGGTCTATGGCTACGCCTTC.

V is TRBV29-1 and J is TRBJ1-3, with D possibly TRBD1 on 6 matching bases. The CDR3 sequence is 13 residues long. Germline lookup yields CDR1 SQVTM and CDR2 ANQGSEA. V was cut by 3 bases and J by 1 base, with 7 bases left in between. The CDR3 nucleotides read TGCAGCGTTGACGACAGGTCTGGAAACACCATATATTTT. Its protein is CSVDDRSGNTIYF.

The V call is TRBV7-9, the J call TRBJ2-7, with 16 bases that match TRBD2. CDR3 length equals 17 residues. Germline V gene data show CDR1 as SEHNR and CDR2 as FQNEAQ (reference sequence). The V and J ends lost 4 bases and 6 bases, in that order; junction bases with no gene match: 9. CDR3 in amino acids: CASSSGTSGRAEGEQYF. The CDR3 nucleotides are TGTGCCAGCAGCTCCGGGACTAGCGGGAGGGCTGAGGGCGAGCAGTACTTC. The whole variable domain, remainder taken from reference TRBV7-9 and TRBJ2-7, is DTGVSQNPRHKITKRGQNVTFRCDPISEHNRLYWYRQTLGQGPEFLTYFQNEAQLEKSRLLSDRFSAERPKGSFSTLEIQRTEQGDSAMYLCASSSGTSGRAEGEQYFGPGTRLTVT.

This sequence joins TRBV29-1 and TRBJ2-4, with 10 positions matching TRBD1. V trimming: 7 bases; J trimming: 4 bases; junction bases outside the gene matches: 1. The CDR3 is 12 amino acids. Germline CDR1 reads SQVTM; CDR2 reads ANQGSEA. CDR3 loop: CSGGQGKNIQYF. CDR3 DNA sequence: TGCAGCGGGGGACAGGGGAAAAACATTCAGTACTTC.

The genes are TRBV6-5 and TRBJ2-7; D possibly matches TRBD1 or TRBD2 (5 bases each). The ends were cut back, 5 bases at V and 6 bases at J, with 14 bases in the middle. Germline CDR1 and CDR2: MNHEY and SVGAGI. The CDR3 covers 13 residues. Written as DNA, the CDR3 is TGTGCCAGCAGTGACAAGGGGAGCGGCGAGCAGTACTTC. Its protein is CASSDKGSGEQYF.

This clonotype was detected only a few times. This chain links TRBV6-5 with TRBJ2-7; tentatively, D is TRBD2 (6 bases). V dropped 6 bases and J dropped 5 bases, with 20 bases sitting between them. The CDR3 covers 15 residues. CDR1 and CDR2 (germline): MNHEY, SVGAGI. The CDR3 here is CASRGPAGIGHEQYF. The CDR3 coding sequence is TGTGCCAGCAGGGGCCCTGCGGGAATTGGCCACGAGCAGTACTTC.

V gene TRBV10-3 combines with J gene TRBJ2-6; possible D gene TRBD1, 5 bases. Germline-derived CDR1 and CDR2 are ENHRY and SYGVKD. V lost 4 bases to trimming and J lost 4 bases, with 5 bases between them. CDR3 length equals 13 residues. In DNA form, the CDR3 reads TGTGCCATCAGTGGGACAGGGGCCAACGTCCTGACTTTC. Its translation: CAISGTGANVLTF.

This chain connects TRBV5-1 to TRBJ2-2, with D possibly being TRBD1 (6 bases). The CDR3 covers 16 residues. V gave up 2 bases and J gave up 1 base, with 12 bases separating them. Germline V CDR1 and CDR2: SGHRS, YFSETQ. CDR3 sequence reads: CASSFAETGNTGELFF. The CDR3 DNA reads TGCGCCAGCAGCTTTGCTGAGACAGGGAACACCGGGGAGCTGTTTTTT.

The chain couples TRBV7-9 to TRBJ2-7, with D maybe TRBD1 (5 bases). The germline CDR1 and CDR2 sequences are SEHNR and FQNEAQ (reference sequence). Trimming stripped 5 bases from V and 5 bases from J, with 7 bases between. This CDR3 is 11 amino acids long. The CDR3 region has the DNA TGTGCCAGCAGCGGACAAGACGAGCAGTACTTC. This encodes CASSGQDEQYF.

The rearrangement uses TRBV29-1 and TRBJ2-5; weak D call: TRBD2 (7 bases). This CDR3 is built from 13 residues. V was shortened by 8 bases and J by 2 bases, with 15 bases between the two germline ends. CDR1 is SQVTM and CDR2 is ANQGSEA in the germline V gene. The CDR3 DNA sequence: TGCAGCCACCGGGCGGGGGCACAAGAGACCCAGTACTTC. It specifies CSHRAGAQETQYF.

With respect to this clonotype: A much larger clonotype is one base distant, so this may be a read error. The chain couples TRBV20-1 to TRBJ2-5, with 9 bases matching TRBD2. There are 15 residues in the CDR3. Per the germline V gene, CDR1 is DFQATT and CDR2 is SNEGSKA (reference sequence). Losses at the gene ends were 3 bases for V and 3 bases for J; bases not matched to a gene: 8. CDR3 sequence: CSASALAGYKETQYF. CDR3 nucleotides: TGCAGTGCTAGCGCGCTAGCGGGGTACAAAGAGACCCAGTACTTC.

This rearrangement joins TRBV10-1 to TRBJ1-5, with D tentatively TRBD1 (5 bases). The CDR3 totals 14 residues. CDR1 WNHNN and CDR2 SYGVQD come from the germline V gene (reference sequence). V gave up 6 bases and J gave up 7 bases, with 16 bases separating them. The chain's CDR3 is CASRPARVGQPQHF. CDR3 coding DNA: TGCGCCAGCAGGCCCGCCAGGGTAGGGCAGCCCCAGCATTTT.

V is TRBV6-6 and J is TRBJ1-1; TRBD1 might be the D (5 bases). Germline V gives CDR1 MNHNY, CDR2 SVGAGI (reference sequence). This CDR3 contains 16 residues. Trimming removed 8 bases at V and 0 bases at J, with 19 bases between. The CDR3 spells CASDLAGNILNTEAFF. DNA for the CDR3: TGTGCCAGCGATCTTGCAGGGAACATTCTGAACACTGAAGCTTTCTTT.

This clonotype has more than one count but fewer than ten. This chain uses TRBV4-3 with TRBJ2-6; unclear D gene. The germline V gene encodes CDR1 LGHNA and CDR2 YSLEER. The CDR3 spans 16 residues. V was trimmed by 5 bases and J by 4 bases, leaving 15 bases between them. In nucleotides, the CDR3 is TGCGCCAGCAGCACTCAGAGCGAACCCGGGGCCAACGTCCTGACTTTC. As protein: CASSTQSEPGANVLTF.

At least ten counts were recorded for this clonotype. The chain recombines TRBV25-1 with TRBJ1-3; weak D call: TRBD1 (5 bases). The CDR3 is 13 residues long. Germline CDR1 MGHDK, CDR2 SYGVNS. Trimming removed 7 bases at V and 2 bases at J, with 9 bases between. CDR3 sequence (DNA): TGTGCCAGCAAAGTGGGGGCTGGAAACACCATATATTTT. Its protein is CASKVGAGNTIYF.

The chain couples TRBV6-5 to TRBJ2-2; D is undetermined. Trimming left V 3 bases short and J 2 bases short, with 10 bases between. The germline CDR1 and CDR2 sequences are MNHEY and SVGAGI. The CDR3 is 15 residues long. CDR3 DNA: TGTGCCAGCAGTTATTGGAGTCCCAACACCGGGGAGCTGTTTTTT. As protein: CASSYWSPNTGELFF.

V is TRBV6-2 or TRBV6-3 and J is TRBJ2-7; D remains ambiguous. This CDR3 is 13 amino acids long. V was cut by 6 bases and J by 6 bases, with 15 bases left in between. CDR1 is MNHEY and CDR2 is SVGEGT in the germline V gene. CDR3 residues: CASSPKVGREQYF. The CDR3 region has the DNA TGTGCCAGCAGCCCCAAGGTCGGTCGCGAGCAGTACTTC.

A few counts support this clonotype. The DNA of the CDR3 is TGTGCCAGCAGCCTAGGACAGCGCGGTGAAAAACTGTTTTTT. Its protein product is CASSLGQRGEKLFF. The rearrangement links TRBV7-9 to TRBJ1-4; a weak D match, TRBD1 (6 bases). The CDR3 has 14 amino acids. Trimming left V 5 bases short and J 7 bases short, with 14 bases between. Per germline, CDR1 SEHNR and CDR2 FQNEAQ (reference sequence).

In its sample, this clonotype was seen many times. The chain is built from TRBV20-1 and TRBJ2-5, with D perhaps given as TRBD1 or TRBD2 (6 bases each). V lost 6 bases and J 4 bases, leaving 15 bases between the germline ends. CDR3 length: 13 amino acids. CDR1 and CDR2 (germline): DFQATT, SNEGSKA (reference sequence). The CDR3 reads CSAIGGWVETQYF. In nucleotides, the CDR3 is TGCAGTGCCATAGGGGGGTGGGTAGAGACCCAGTACTTC.

This clonotype occurred a few times. The V gene is TRBV4-1, the J gene TRBJ1-5, with D maybe TRBD1 (5 bases). Trimming pared 4 bases from V and 4 bases from J, leaving 11 bases between. Germline assignment: CDR1 MGHRA and CDR2 YSYEKL. The length of the CDR3 is 14 residues. The CDR3, as DNA: TGCGCCAGCAGCCCGCAGCGACAGAATCAGCCCCAGCATTTT. As protein: CASSPQRQNQPQHF.

A few counts support this clonotype. The chain carries TRBV4-2 and TRBJ1-1, with D perhaps matching TRBD1 (6 bases). CDR1 is LGHNA, CDR2 YNFKEQ, per germline. The CDR3 spans 15 residues. The V and J ends lost 3 bases and 5 bases respectively, with 16 bases between them. The CDR3 spells CASSHPRGGGTEAFF. The CDR3 DNA reads as TGTGCCAGCAGCCATCCCAGGGGTGGGGGGACTGAAGCTTTCTTT.

The rearrangement links TRBV20-1 to TRBJ1-1; D might be TRBD1 (5 bases). V was shortened by 6 bases and J by 2 bases, with 13 bases between the two germline ends. CDR3 length: 13 residues. Germline V lookup: CDR1 DFQATT, CDR2 SNEGSKA (reference sequence). The CDR3 loop reads CSASPGTNTEAFF. CDR3 in DNA: TGCAGTGCCTCACCCGGGACTAACACTGAAGCTTTCTTT.

The chain couples TRBV24-1 to TRBJ1-1, with 9 bases that match TRBD1. V dropped 3 bases and J dropped 6; count of bases not matched to a gene: 4. Germline lookup yields CDR1 KGHDR and CDR2 SFDVKD. The CDR3 has 14 amino acids. CDR3 in DNA: TGTGCCACCAGTGATGGACAGGGGAGGCCTGAAGCTTTCTTT. Translated, it gives CATSDGQGRPEAFF.

This chain uses TRBV12-3 or TRBV12-4 with TRBJ2-5; 7 bases match TRBD2. V lost 7 bases and J lost 2; bases outside the gene matches: 16. The CDR3 totals 17 residues. The CDR3 DNA follows: TGTGCCAGCAAAGGGGCGTTCTGGACTAGAGAGCAAGAGACCCAGTACTTC. It codes for CASKGAFWTREQETQYF.

The V gene is TRBV6-5, the J gene TRBJ1-2; a possible D gene is TRBD1 (6 bases). The CDR3 has 14 amino acids. V lost 2 bases and J lost 6, with 13 bases in between. CDR1 is MNHEY and CDR2 is SVGAGI in the germline V gene. The CDR3 DNA reads as TGTGCCAGCAGTTACCCTATACAGGGACATGGCTACACCTTC. Translating it yields CASSYPIQGHGYTF.

V and J are TRBV4-2 and TRBJ2-2; weak D call: TRBD1 (5 bases). Trimming pared 4 bases from V and 1 base from J, leaving 10 bases between. The germline CDR1 and CDR2 sequences are LGHNA and YNFKEQ. This CDR3 contains 15 residues. In DNA form, the CDR3 reads TGTGCCAGCAGCCCCGGAGACAGGAACACCGGGGAGCTGTTTTTT. This encodes CASSPGDRNTGELFF.